This T cell receptor beta chain was recorded in a study of early T cells in non-severe SARS-CoV-2 infection. Study at large: Bulk RNA isolated from unsorted whole blood underwent sequencing; chains were not paired.

Germline values: CDR1 LNHDA, CDR2 SQIVND (reference sequence). Trimming pared 5 bases from V and 2 bases from J, leaving 18 bases between. CDR3 length: 16 amino acids. As part of library construction, unique molecular identifiers were attached to individual cDNA molecules. TCRdb fed the 5' RACE reads into MiXCR, producing one record per CDR3 protein. The sample lists about 64,000 distinct CDR3 sequences, 18% occurring once. Study findings and constraints: There was a bias toward anti-spike CD8 responses in VDJdb matching, which missed private and CD4 specificities.

On this clonotype: No antigen is known for it.

This TCR was sampled from an adult who was a healthcare worker with PCR-confirmed SARS-CoV-2 infection or an uninfected control (not recorded which). Sequencing used whole blood, obtained at baseline. This chain connects TRBV19 to TRBJ1-2; D call uncertain. In DNA form, the CDR3 reads TGTGCCAGTAGTGCCCAGCAACGGAAATGGAACTATGGCTACACCTTC. It is translated as CASSAQQRKWNYGYTF.